The sequence of this TCR beta chain was determined in a study of identifying expanded T cells in peripheral blood. General observations from the study: Across healthy donors, higher total template counts meant significantly greater roughly two-week count variance.

As for this clone: Antigen specificity is unknown.

Deletions cut 2 bases from V and 0 bases from J, with 7 bases between. CDR1 and CDR2 from the germline V gene are MNHEY and SVGAGI. This CDR3 is 14 amino acids long. The method was immunoSEQ multiplex PCR; TCRdb's version includes in-frame clones alone and lacks a portion of them. The table shows about 94,000 clones, with approximately 85% occurring only once. This chain connects TRBV6-5 to TRBJ1-1; TRBD1 might be the D (5 bases). Sequenced sample: blood. The source is a person aged 18 to 75 in good health. CDR3 protein: CASSYGGLNTEAFF. The CDR3, as DNA: TGTGCCAGCAGTTACGGGGGGTTGAACACTGAAGCTTTCTTT.